What follows describes a single T cell receptor beta chain. CDR3 length: 15 residues. The V gene's germline CDR1 is SGHTA and CDR2 FQGNSA. V gave up 4 bases and J gave up 8 bases; unmatched junction bases: 9. Using immunoSEQ multiplex PCR, the repertoire was profiled, and TCRdb retains in-frame clones only, with some absent. Of about 270,000 clones in the sample, around four fifths are singletons; the top ten hold around 4%. This entry comes from a study of blood T cell repertoires in COVID-19. The genes are TRBV7-2 and TRBJ1-4; 8 nucleotides line up with TRBD1. This TCR was recovered from a woman aged 45-65 years with active or convalescent COVID-19. Sequenced: peripheral blood. The DNA of the CDR3 is TGTGCCAGCAGCTCCCTGGACAGGGTCGGGGAAAAACTGTTTTTT. As protein: CASSSLDRVGEKLFF.